This entry features one TCR beta chain sequence. As every portion of the isolated RNA was reverse transcribed, the sequencing read expressed TCRB transcripts. Method: immunoSEQ multiplex PCR; TCRdb's copy keeps in-frame clones and lacks some. The table shows 130,000 to 150,000 clones, with roughly 7.2% occurring only once. The record originates from a study of beta chain features in type 1 diabetes. At the level of the study: Sorted cells, some 110,000,000 in number, were examined across all samples.

Trimming removed 4 bases at V and 13 bases at J, with 26 bases between. CDR3 length: 16 amino acids. Germline assignment: CDR1 SGHTA and CDR2 FQGNSA. This receptor was identified in a woman under 40 in good health. V is TRBV7-2 and J is TRBJ2-1; possibly TRBD1 for D (6 bases). Sequences were obtained from central memory CD4+ T cells from blood. The CDR3 sequence: CASSSGSQTARGRQFF. Here the CDR3 DNA reads TGTGCCAGCAGCTCTGGTTCCCAAACCGCCAGGGGCCGTCAGTTCTTC.